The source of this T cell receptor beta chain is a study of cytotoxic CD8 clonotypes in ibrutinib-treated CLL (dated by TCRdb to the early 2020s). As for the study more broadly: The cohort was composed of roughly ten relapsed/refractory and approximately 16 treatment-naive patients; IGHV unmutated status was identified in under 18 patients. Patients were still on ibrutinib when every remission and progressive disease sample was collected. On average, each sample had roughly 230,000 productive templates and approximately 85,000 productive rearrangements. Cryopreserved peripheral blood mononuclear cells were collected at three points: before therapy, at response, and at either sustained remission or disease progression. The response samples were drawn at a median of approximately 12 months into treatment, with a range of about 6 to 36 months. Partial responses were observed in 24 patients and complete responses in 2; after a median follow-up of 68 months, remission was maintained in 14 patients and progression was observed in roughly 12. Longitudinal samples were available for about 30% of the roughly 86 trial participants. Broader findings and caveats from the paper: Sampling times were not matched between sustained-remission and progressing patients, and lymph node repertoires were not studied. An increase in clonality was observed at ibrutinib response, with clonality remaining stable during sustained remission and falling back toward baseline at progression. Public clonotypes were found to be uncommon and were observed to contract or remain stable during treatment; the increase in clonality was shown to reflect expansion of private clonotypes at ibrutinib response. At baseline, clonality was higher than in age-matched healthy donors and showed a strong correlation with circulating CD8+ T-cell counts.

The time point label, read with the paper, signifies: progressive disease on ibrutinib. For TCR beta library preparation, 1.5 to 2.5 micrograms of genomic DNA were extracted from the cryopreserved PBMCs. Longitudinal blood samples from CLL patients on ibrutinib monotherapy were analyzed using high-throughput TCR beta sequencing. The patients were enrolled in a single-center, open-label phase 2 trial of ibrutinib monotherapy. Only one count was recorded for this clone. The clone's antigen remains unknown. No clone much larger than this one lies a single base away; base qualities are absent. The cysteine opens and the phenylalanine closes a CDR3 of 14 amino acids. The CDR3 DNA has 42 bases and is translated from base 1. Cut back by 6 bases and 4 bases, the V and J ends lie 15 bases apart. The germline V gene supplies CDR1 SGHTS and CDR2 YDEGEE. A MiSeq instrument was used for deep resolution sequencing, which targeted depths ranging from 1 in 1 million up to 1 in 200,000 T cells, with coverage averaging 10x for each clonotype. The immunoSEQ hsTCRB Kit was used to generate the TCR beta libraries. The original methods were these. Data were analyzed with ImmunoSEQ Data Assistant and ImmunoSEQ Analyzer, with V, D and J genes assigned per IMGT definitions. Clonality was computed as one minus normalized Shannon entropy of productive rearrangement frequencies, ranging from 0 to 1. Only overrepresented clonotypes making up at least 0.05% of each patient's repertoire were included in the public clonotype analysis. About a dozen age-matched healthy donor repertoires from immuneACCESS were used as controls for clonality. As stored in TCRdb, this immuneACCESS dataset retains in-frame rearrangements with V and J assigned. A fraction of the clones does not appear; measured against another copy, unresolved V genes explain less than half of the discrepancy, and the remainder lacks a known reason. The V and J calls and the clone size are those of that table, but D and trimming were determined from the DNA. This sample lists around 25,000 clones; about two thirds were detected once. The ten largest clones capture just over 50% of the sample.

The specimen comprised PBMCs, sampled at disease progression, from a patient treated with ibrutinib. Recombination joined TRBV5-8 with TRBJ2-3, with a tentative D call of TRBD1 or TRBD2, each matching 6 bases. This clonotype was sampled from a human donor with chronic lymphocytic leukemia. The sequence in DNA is TGTGCCAGCATCCAGGCCGGGGGCCCAGATACGCAGTATTTT. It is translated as CASIQAGGPDTQYF.